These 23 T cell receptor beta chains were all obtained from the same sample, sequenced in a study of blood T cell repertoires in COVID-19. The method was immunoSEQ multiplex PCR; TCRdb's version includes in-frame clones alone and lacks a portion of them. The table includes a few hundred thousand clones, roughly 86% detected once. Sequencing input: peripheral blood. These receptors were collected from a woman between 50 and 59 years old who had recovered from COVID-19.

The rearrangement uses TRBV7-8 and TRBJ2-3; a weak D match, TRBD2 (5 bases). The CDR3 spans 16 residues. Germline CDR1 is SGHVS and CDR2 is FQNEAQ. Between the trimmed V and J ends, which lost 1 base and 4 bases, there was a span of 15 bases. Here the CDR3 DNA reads TGTGCCAGCAGCTTAGAGCGGCTAGCCATGTCAGATACGCAGTATTTT. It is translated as CASSLERLAMSDTQYF.

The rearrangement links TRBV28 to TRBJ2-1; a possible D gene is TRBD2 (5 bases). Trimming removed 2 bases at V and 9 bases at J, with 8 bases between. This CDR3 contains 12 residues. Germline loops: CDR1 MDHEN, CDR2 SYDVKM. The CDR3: CASSLLEGEQFF. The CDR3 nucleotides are TGTGCCAGCAGTTTACTAGAGGGTGAGCAGTTCTTC.

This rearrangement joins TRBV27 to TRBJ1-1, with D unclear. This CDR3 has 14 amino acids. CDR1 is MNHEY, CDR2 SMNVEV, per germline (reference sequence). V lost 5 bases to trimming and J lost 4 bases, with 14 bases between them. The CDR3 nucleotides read TGTGCCAGCAGTGGGCTTGGGTACGGCACTGAAGCTTTCTTT. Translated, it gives CASSGLGYGTEAFF.

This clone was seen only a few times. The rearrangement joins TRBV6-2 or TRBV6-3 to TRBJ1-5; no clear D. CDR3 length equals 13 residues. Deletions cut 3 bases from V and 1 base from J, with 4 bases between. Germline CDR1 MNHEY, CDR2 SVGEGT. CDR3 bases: TGTGCCAGCAGTTATTTAAGCAATCAGCCCCAGCATTTT. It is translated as CASSYLSNQPQHF.

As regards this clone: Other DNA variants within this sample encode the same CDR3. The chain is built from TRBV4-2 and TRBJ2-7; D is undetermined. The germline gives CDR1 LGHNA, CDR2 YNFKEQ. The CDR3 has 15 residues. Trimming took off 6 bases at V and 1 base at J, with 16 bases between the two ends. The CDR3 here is CASSQAAGQSYEQYF. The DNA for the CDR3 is TGTGCCAGCAGTCAGGCCGCAGGCCAATCCTACGAGCAGTACTTC.

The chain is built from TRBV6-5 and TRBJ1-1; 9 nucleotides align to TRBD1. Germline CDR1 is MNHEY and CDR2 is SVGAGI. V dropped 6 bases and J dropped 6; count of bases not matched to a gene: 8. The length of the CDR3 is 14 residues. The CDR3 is CASSSGTGRAEAFF. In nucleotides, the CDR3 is TGTGCCAGCAGCTCCGGGACAGGGCGGGCTGAAGCTTTCTTT.

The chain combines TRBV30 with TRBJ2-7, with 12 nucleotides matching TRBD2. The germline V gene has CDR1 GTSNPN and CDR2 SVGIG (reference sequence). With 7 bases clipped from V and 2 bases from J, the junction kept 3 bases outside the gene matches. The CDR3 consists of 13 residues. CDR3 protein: CAYRTSGTYEQYF. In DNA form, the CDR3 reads TGTGCCTACCGGACTAGCGGGACCTACGAGCAGTACTTC. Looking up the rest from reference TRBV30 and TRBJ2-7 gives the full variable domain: SQTIHQWPATLVQPVGSPLSLECTVEGTSNPNLYWYRQAAGRGLQLLFYSVGIGQISSEVPQNLSASRPQDRQFILSSKKLLLSDSGFYLCAYRTSGTYEQYFGPGTRLTVT.

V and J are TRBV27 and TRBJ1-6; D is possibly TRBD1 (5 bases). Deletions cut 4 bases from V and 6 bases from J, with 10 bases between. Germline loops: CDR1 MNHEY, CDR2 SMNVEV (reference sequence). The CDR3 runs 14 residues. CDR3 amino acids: CASSSVQGNSPLHF. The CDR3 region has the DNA TGTGCCAGCAGTTCCGTCCAGGGTAATTCACCCCTCCACTTT.

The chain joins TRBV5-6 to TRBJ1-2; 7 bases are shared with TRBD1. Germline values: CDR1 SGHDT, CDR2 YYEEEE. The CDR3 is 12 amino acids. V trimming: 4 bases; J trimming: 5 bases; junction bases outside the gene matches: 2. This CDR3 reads CASSQTGYGYTF. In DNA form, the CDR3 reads TGTGCCAGCAGCCAGACAGGGTATGGCTACACCTTC.

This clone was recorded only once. CDR3 protein: CASSPDRDGEQYF. The CDR3 DNA is TGTGCCAGCAGCCCGGACAGGGATGGCGAGCAGTACTTC. J is TRBJ2-7 and V is TRBV7-6, with 8 nucleotides matching TRBD1. The V gene end was trimmed by 5 bases and the J gene end by 6 bases; junction bases not matched to a gene: 6. Per germline, CDR1 SGHVS and CDR2 FNYEAQ. The CDR3 extends over 13 amino acids.

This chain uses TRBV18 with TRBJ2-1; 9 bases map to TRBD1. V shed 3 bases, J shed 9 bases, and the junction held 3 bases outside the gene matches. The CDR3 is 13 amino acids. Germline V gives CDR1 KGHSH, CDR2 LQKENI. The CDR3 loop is CASSPTGGSEQFF. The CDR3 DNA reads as TGTGCCAGCTCACCGACAGGGGGTTCTGAGCAGTTCTTC.

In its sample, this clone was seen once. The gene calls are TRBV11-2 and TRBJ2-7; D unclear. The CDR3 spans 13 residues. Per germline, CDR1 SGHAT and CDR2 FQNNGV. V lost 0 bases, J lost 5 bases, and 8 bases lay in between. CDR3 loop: CASSLDRRNEQYF. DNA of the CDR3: TGTGCCAGCAGCTTAGACCGCAGGAACGAGCAGTACTTC.

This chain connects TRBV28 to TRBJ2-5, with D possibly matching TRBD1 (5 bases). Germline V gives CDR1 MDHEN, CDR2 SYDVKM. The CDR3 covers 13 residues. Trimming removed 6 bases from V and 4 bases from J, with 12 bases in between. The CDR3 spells CASSGQTLETQYF. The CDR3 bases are TGTGCCAGCAGCGGACAAACTTTAGAGACCCAGTACTTC.

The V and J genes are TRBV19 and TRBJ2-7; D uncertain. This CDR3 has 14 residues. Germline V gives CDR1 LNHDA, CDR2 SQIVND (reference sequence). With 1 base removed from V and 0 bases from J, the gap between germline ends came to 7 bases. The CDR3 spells CASSIASHSYEQYF. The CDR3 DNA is TGTGCCAGTAGTATAGCCTCACACTCCTACGAGCAGTACTTC.

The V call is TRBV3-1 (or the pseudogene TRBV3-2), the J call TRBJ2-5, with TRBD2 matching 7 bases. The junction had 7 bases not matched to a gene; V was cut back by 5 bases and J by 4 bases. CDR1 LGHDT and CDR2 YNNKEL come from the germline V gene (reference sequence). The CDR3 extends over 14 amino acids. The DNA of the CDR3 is TGTGCCAGCAGCTCCACCGGGGGGAGAGAGACCCAGTACTTC. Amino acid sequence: CASSSTGGRETQYF.

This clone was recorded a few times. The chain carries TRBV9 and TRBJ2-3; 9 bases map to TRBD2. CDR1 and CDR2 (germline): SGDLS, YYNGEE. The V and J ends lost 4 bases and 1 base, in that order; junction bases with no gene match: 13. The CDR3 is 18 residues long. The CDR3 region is CASSWGLAPGGGTDTQYF. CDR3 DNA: TGTGCCAGCAGCTGGGGACTAGCCCCAGGGGGGGGCACAGATACGCAGTATTTT.

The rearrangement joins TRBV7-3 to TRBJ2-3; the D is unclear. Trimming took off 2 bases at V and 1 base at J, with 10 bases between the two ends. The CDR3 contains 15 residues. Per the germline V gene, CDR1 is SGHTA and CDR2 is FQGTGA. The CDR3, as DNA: TGTGCCAGCAGCTTATCGGGTCGCCGCACAGATACGCAGTATTTT. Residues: CASSLSGRRTDTQYF.

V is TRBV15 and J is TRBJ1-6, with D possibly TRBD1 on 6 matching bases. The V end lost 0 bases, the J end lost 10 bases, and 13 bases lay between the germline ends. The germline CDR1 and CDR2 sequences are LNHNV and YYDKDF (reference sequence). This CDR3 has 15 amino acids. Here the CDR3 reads CATSRDRQASSPLHF. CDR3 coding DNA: TGTGCCACCAGCAGAGATCGACAGGCCTCCTCACCCCTCCACTTT.

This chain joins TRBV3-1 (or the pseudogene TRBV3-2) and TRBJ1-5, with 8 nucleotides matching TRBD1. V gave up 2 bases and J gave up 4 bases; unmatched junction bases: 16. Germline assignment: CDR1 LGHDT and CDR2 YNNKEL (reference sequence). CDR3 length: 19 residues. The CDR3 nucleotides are TGTGCCAGCAGCCAACCTAGGATGGGGACAGGTGAAAATAATCAGCCCCAGCATTTT. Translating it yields CASSQPRMGTGENNQPQHF.

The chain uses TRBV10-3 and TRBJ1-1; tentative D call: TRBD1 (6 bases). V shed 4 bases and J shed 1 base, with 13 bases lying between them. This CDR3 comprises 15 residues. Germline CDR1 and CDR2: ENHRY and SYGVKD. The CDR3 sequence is CAISAEDRWNTEAFF. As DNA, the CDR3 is TGTGCCATCAGTGCTGAGGACAGATGGAACACTGAAGCTTTCTTT.

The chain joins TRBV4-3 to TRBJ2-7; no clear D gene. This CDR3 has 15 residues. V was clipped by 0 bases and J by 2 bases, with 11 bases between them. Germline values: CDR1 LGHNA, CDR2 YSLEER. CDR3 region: CASSQDQARAYEQYF. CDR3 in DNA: TGCGCCAGCAGCCAAGATCAGGCGAGAGCCTACGAGCAGTACTTC.

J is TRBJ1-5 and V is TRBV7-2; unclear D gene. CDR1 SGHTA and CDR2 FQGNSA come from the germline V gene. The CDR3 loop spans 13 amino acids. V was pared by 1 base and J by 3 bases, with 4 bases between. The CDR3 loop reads CASSLDSNQPQHF. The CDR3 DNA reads TGTGCCAGCAGCTTAGACTCCAATCAGCCCCAGCATTTT.

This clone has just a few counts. The chain's CDR3 is CASRPDRGFAEAFF. DNA of the CDR3: TGTGCCAGCAGACCCGACAGGGGGTTTGCTGAAGCTTTCTTT. V gene TRBV25-1 combines with J gene TRBJ1-1; TRBD1 matches 9 bases. Germline lookup yields CDR1 MGHDK and CDR2 SYGVNS. The CDR3 contains 14 residues. V was clipped by 6 bases and J by 6 bases; unmatched bases: 8.